Below are 21 T cell receptor beta chains sequenced from a single sample in a study of blood T cell repertoires in COVID-19. The protocol was immunoSEQ multiplex PCR, while the TCRdb copy is restricted to in-frame clones and leaves out a portion. Among around 220,000 clones listed, around 80% were seen once. The sequenced material came from PBMCs or T cells enriched from blood (not recorded which). The receptors stem from a woman aged 40-49 years with acute COVID-19.

The genes are TRBV9 and TRBJ1-1; 10 nucleotides match TRBD1. The CDR3 is 14 amino acids. Germline loops: CDR1 SGDLS, CDR2 YYNGEE. Trimming took 4 bases from V and 11 from J; bases not matched to a gene: 11. As DNA, the CDR3 is TGTGCCAGCAGCTCGAGAACCGGGACAGGGGAGGCTTTCTTT. This codes for CASSSRTGTGEAFF.

The chain employs TRBV30 and TRBJ2-2; 12 bases fit TRBD2. The CDR3 has 15 residues. V trimming: 7 bases; J trimming: 4 bases; junction bases outside the gene matches: 7. In germline, CDR1 is GTSNPN, CDR2 SVGIG (reference sequence). Written as DNA, the CDR3 is TGTGCCTTATCTAGCGGGAGGGCCCGCACCGGGGAGCTGTTTTTT. Translation: CALSSGRARTGELFF. Variable domain in full (rest from reference TRBV30 and TRBJ2-2): SQTIHQWPATLVQPVGSPLSLECTVEGTSNPNLYWYRQAAGRGLQLLFYSVGIGQISSEVPQNLSASRPQDRQFILSSKKLLLSDSGFYLCALSSGRARTGELFFGEGSRLTVL.

The V gene is TRBV2, the J gene TRBJ1-2; 10 bases align to TRBD1. Germline assignment: CDR1 SNHLY and CDR2 FYNNEI. The V gene end was trimmed by 6 bases and the J gene end by 3 bases; junction bases not matched to a gene: 13. The CDR3 is 17 residues long. This CDR3 is CASSDYISTGGDYGYTF. The CDR3 region has the DNA TGTGCCAGCAGCGATTATATTTCGACAGGGGGCGACTATGGCTACACCTTC. Full variable domain (rest looked up from reference TRBV2 and TRBJ1-2): EPEVTQTPSHQVTQMGQEVILRCVPISNHLYFYWYRQILGQKVEFLVSFYNNEISEKSEIFDDQFSVERPDGSNFTLKIRSTKLEDSAMYFCASSDYISTGGDYGYTFGSGTRLTVV.

The chain employs TRBV5-4 and TRBJ2-1; 13 bases agree with TRBD2. The germline CDR1 and CDR2 sequences are SGHNT and YYREEE (reference sequence). This CDR3 has 17 residues. V shed 4 bases and J 6 bases; nucleotides not matched to a gene: 10. Written as DNA, the CDR3 is TGTGCCAGCAGCCCCGGACTAGCGGGAGTAGTCGGCAATGAGCAGTTCTTC. Its translation: CASSPGLAGVVGNEQFF.

This clone was counted a single time. V is TRBV10-2 and J is TRBJ2-1; 14 bases fit TRBD2. CDR3 length: 16 amino acids. Trimming at V came to 8 bases and at J to 7 bases, leaving 10 bases not matched to a gene. Per the germline V gene, CDR1 is WSHSY and CDR2 is SAAADI. The CDR3 DNA follows: TGCGCCAGCGGGACTAGCGGGGGTTGGATGCGTAATGAGCAGTTCTTC. Encoded protein: CASGTSGGWMRNEQFF.

The genes are TRBV27 and TRBJ2-1, with 8 bases identical to TRBD1. V shed 4 bases and J 3 bases; nucleotides not matched to a gene: 8. From germline, CDR1 is MNHEY and CDR2 SMNVEV (reference sequence). This CDR3 spans 16 amino acids. The chain's CDR3 is CASSSLDRAFYNEQFF. In nucleotides, the CDR3 is TGTGCCAGCAGTTCCTTGGACAGGGCGTTCTACAATGAGCAGTTCTTC.

For this clone: The junction departs from germline at one end; a sequencing error may be responsible. The V call is TRBV7-7, the J call TRBJ2-7; the D gene is possibly TRBD2 (7 bases). CDR3 length: 17 residues. Germline V gene data show CDR1 as SSHAT and CDR2 as FNYEAQ (reference sequence). Written as DNA, the CDR3 is TGTGCTAGCAGCTTGCTTCCAGGGGCGGGAGAAATCTACGAGCAGTACTTC. Residues: CASSLLPGAGEIYEQYF.

V gene TRBV20-1 combines with J gene TRBJ2-5, with a tentative D call TRBD1 (6 bases). CDR3 length: 14 residues. V shed 3 bases and J shed 5 bases, with 16 bases lying between them. Germline-derived CDR1 and CDR2 are DFQATT and SNEGSKA (reference sequence). The CDR3: CSASGWTARETQYF. CDR3 sequence (DNA): TGCAGTGCTAGTGGATGGACAGCGAGGGAGACCCAGTACTTC.

The V and J genes are TRBV19 and TRBJ1-2; unclear D gene. V was trimmed by 5 bases and J by 4 bases, leaving 11 bases between them. The CDR3 is made up of 13 amino acids. Germline CDR1 is LNHDA and CDR2 is SQIVND (reference sequence). CDR3 residues: CASSVAESYGYTF. The CDR3, as DNA: TGTGCCAGTAGTGTCGCGGAAAGCTATGGCTACACCTTC. Combining the CDR3 with reference TRBV19 and TRBJ1-2 gives the whole variable domain DGGITQSPKYLFRKEGQNVTLSCEQNLNHDAMYWYRQDPGQGLRLIYYSQIVNDFQKGDIAEGYSVSREKKESFPLTVTSAQKNPTAFYLCASSVAESYGYTFGSGTRLTVV.

The chain is built from TRBV6-5 and TRBJ1-1, with D possibly being TRBD1 (5 bases). Per germline, CDR1 MNHEY and CDR2 SVGAGI. The V gene lost 3 bases and the J gene lost 4 bases, with 9 bases spanning the gap. The CDR3 contains 13 residues. In nucleotides, the CDR3 is TGTGCCAGCAGTTATGGGGCGAGCACTGAAGCTTTCTTT. It is translated as CASSYGASTEAFF.

The chain uses TRBV7-2 and TRBJ2-7; 9 bases fit TRBD1. This CDR3 has 15 residues. Trimming took 6 bases from V and 5 from J; bases not matched to a gene: 11. From germline, CDR1 is SGHTA and CDR2 FQGNSA. The CDR3 is CASSPSLGQGNEQYF. The CDR3 DNA reads as TGTGCCAGCAGTCCTTCCCTGGGACAGGGCAACGAGCAGTACTTC.

The chain combines TRBV6-5 with TRBJ2-7; D is perhaps TRBD1 (6 bases). V was shortened by 6 bases and J by 1 base, with 10 bases between the two germline ends. Germline V gives CDR1 MNHEY, CDR2 SVGAGI. The CDR3 consists of 13 residues. In nucleotides, the CDR3 is TGTGCCAGCAGAATGGGGGCATCCTACGAGCAGTACTTC. This translates into CASRMGASYEQYF.

The genes are TRBV4-1 and TRBJ2-7; D is perhaps TRBD2 (6 bases). The CDR3 has 19 amino acids. The germline V and J ends were trimmed by 0 bases and 2 bases, with 23 bases remaining between them. The germline V gene encodes CDR1 MGHRA and CDR2 YSYEKL. CDR3 in DNA: TGCGCCAGCAGCCAAGATTCGGCGTTAGCGGCAGGGATTACCTACGAGCAGTACTTC. Encoded protein: CASSQDSALAAGITYEQYF.

The gene calls are TRBV5-1 and TRBJ2-5; 11 nucleotides agree with TRBD1. The CDR3 totals 16 residues. CDR1 is SGHRS and CDR2 is YFSETQ in the germline V gene. V lost 4 bases and J lost 4; bases outside the gene matches: 9. The CDR3 spells CASSPDGQGAGETQYF. CDR3 DNA sequence: TGCGCCAGCAGCCCGGATGGACAGGGGGCGGGAGAGACCCAGTACTTC.

J is TRBJ1-2 and V is TRBV27, with a tentative D call TRBD1 (6 bases). The germline V and J ends were trimmed by 2 bases and 7 bases, with 11 bases remaining between them. The germline CDR1 and CDR2 sequences are MNHEY and SMNVEV (reference sequence). The CDR3 contains 13 residues. CDR3 amino acids: CASSLERGAGYTF. The CDR3 DNA is TGTGCCAGCAGTTTAGAACGGGGGGCTGGCTACACCTTC.

CDR3 nucleotide sequence: TGTGCCAGCAGCCTCAATCCCAGGAACACTGAAGCTTTCTTT. Translated: CASSLNPRNTEAFF. The chain combines TRBV28 with TRBJ1-1; D unresolved. Trimming left V 6 bases short and J 1 base short, with 12 bases between. CDR1 is MDHEN and CDR2 is SYDVKM in the germline V gene. The CDR3 runs to 14 residues.

The chain combines TRBV6-5 with TRBJ1-2; possibly TRBD1 for D (5 bases). Germline V gene sequence: CDR1 MNHEY, CDR2 SVGAGI. V shed 6 bases and J shed 2 bases, with 16 bases lying between them. The CDR3 runs 15 residues. This CDR3 is CASSRTRTLNYGYTF. CDR3 coding DNA: TGTGCCAGCAGCAGAACTCGGACACTCAACTATGGCTACACCTTC.

V is TRBV3-1 (or the pseudogene TRBV3-2) and J is TRBJ2-3, with 8 bases lining up with TRBD2. The CDR3 consists of 16 residues. The V and J ends lost 1 base and 1 base, in that order; junction bases with no gene match: 4. The germline gives CDR1 LGHDT, CDR2 YNNKEL (reference sequence). The CDR3 is CASSQGVRGGTDTQYF. The DNA for the CDR3 is TGTGCCAGCAGCCAAGGGGTGCGGGGGGGCACAGATACGCAGTATTTT.

The sample holds many counts of this clone. The genes are TRBV18 and TRBJ1-1, with D unclear. V lost 3 bases and J lost 7, with 18 bases in between. The CDR3 is 15 amino acids. Looked up from germline, CDR1 is KGHSH and CDR2 is LQKENI. The CDR3 loop is CASSPQVGRTIEAFF. CDR3 sequence (DNA): TGTGCCAGCTCACCGCAAGTGGGGAGGACGATTGAAGCTTTCTTT. The variable domain in full, completed from reference TRBV18 and TRBJ1-1, reads NAGVMQNPRHLVRRRGQEARLRCSPMKGHSHVYWYRQLPEEGLKFMVYLQKENIIDESGMPKERFSAEFPKEGPSILRIQQVVRGDSAAYFCASSPQVGRTIEAFFGQGTRLTVV.

The gene calls are TRBV2 and TRBJ1-2, with 7 bases fitting TRBD1. V was pared by 4 bases and J by 5 bases, with 10 bases of the junction left unmatched. CDR1 SNHLY and CDR2 FYNNEI come from the germline V gene. This CDR3 comprises 15 residues. The CDR3 sequence is CASSAGTANHYGYTF. Written as DNA, the CDR3 is TGTGCCAGCAGTGCCGGGACAGCTAACCATTATGGCTACACCTTC. Based on the CDR3 plus reference TRBV2 and TRBJ1-2, the full variable domain is EPEVTQTPSHQVTQMGQEVILRCVPISNHLYFYWYRQILGQKVEFLVSFYNNEISEKSEIFDDQFSVERPDGSNFTLKIRSTKLEDSAMYFCASSAGTANHYGYTFGSGTRLTVV.

V gene TRBV3-1 (or the pseudogene TRBV3-2) combines with J gene TRBJ2-2; a weak D match, TRBD1 (6 bases). The CDR3 has 14 amino acids. V was cut by 1 base and J by 6 bases, with 9 bases left in between. The germline V gene has CDR1 LGHDT and CDR2 YNNKEL (reference sequence). CDR3 coding DNA: TGTGCCAGCAGCCAAGTTAGGGGGTCCGGGGAGCTGTTTTTT. This gives the protein CASSQVRGSGELFF.